Listed here are 5 T cell receptor beta chains from one sample, sequenced in a study of shared clonotypes between healthy human individuals. Sequencing was performed with immunoSEQ multiplex PCR; in TCRdb, only in-frame clones are kept and a portion is missing. Of 950,000 to 1,100,000 clones in the sample, 60% to 80% were seen once. Sequencing was performed on memory CD4+ T cells sorted from blood. Subset in this sample: CD45RA-negative fraction. All receptors derive from a young man in good health.

V gene TRBV7-9 combines with J gene TRBJ2-3; TRBD2 agrees at 12 bases. Germline lookup yields CDR1 SEHNR and CDR2 FQNEAQ (reference sequence). The CDR3 spans 19 residues. Trimming at V came to 0 bases and at J to 1 base, leaving 8 bases not matched to a gene. The CDR3 sequence: CASSLAVASGRVRTDTQYF. CDR3 nucleotide sequence: TGTGCCAGCAGCTTAGCGGTGGCTAGCGGGAGGGTACGCACAGATACGCAGTATTTT.

The V gene is TRBV6-1, the J gene TRBJ1-6, with D hard to call. The CDR3 totals 15 residues. With 6 bases removed from V and 11 bases from J, the gap between germline ends came to 20 bases. Germline CDR1 is MNHNS and CDR2 is SASEGT. This CDR3 is CASSPDPWAETPLHF. In nucleotides, the CDR3 is TGTGCCAGCAGCCCGGACCCTTGGGCGGAAACACCCCTCCACTTT.

This clone was detected ten times or more. CDR3 DNA sequence: TGTGCCAGTACCTCCCCGAACGCGCCTAATGAAAAACTGTTTTTT. It codes for CASTSPNAPNEKLFF. The V call is TRBV19, the J call TRBJ1-4; D gene unclear. Per germline, CDR1 LNHDA and CDR2 SQIVND (reference sequence). V lost 7 bases to trimming and J lost 3 bases, with 15 bases between them. The CDR3 consists of 15 residues.

The CDR3 is CASNPGQGHYGYTF. DNA of the CDR3: TGTGCCAGCAACCCGGGACAGGGTCACTATGGCTACACCTTC. The V and J genes are TRBV28 and TRBJ1-2; 9 nucleotides match TRBD1. V gave up 7 bases and J gave up 3 bases; unmatched junction bases: 6. This CDR3 region has 14 residues. The V gene's germline CDR1 is MDHEN and CDR2 SYDVKM.

V is TRBV5-6 and J is TRBJ2-3, with 14 bases fitting TRBD2. Looked up from germline, CDR1 is SGHDT and CDR2 is YYEEEE. The CDR3 covers 17 residues. The V gene end was trimmed by 4 bases and the J gene end by 0 bases; junction bases not matched to a gene: 4. The DNA for the CDR3 is TGTGCCAGCAGCCGGACTAGCGGGAGGAGTAGCACAGATACGCAGTATTTT. As protein: CASSRTSGRSSTDTQYF.